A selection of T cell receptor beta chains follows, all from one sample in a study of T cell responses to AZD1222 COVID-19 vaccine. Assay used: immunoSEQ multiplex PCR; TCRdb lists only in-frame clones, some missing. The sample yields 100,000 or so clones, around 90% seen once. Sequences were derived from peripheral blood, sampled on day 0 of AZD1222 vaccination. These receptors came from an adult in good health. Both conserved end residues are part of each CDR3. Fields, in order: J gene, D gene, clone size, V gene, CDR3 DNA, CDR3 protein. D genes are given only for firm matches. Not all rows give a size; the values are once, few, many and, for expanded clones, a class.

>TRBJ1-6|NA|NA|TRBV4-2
TGTGCCAGCAGCCAAGGCGGACGGGACTTTAATTCACCCCTCCACTTT
CASSQGGRDFNSPLHF
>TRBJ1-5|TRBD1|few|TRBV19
TGTGCCAGTAGTCTGGGACAGGGGGGTCAGCCCCAGCATTTT
CASSLGQGGQPQHF
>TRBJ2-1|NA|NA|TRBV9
TGTGCCAGCAGCGTACACCACAATGAGCAGTTCTTC
CASSVHHNEQFF
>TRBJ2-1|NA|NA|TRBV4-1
TGCGCCAGCAGCCAAGTAGGCTACAATGAGCAGTTCTTC
CASSQVGYNEQFF
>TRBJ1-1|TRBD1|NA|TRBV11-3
TGTGCCAGCAGCTCCGGGACAGGTTTGAACACTGAAGCTTTCTTT
CASSSGTGLNTEAFF
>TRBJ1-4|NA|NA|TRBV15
TGTGCCACCAGCAGACGGACAGCAACTAATGAAAAACTGTTTTTT
CATSRRTATNEKLFF
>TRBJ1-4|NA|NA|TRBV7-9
TGTGCCAGCAGCTTAGTAACCGTCTATGAAAAACTGTTTTTT
CASSLVTVYEKLFF
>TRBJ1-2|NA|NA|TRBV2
TGTGCCAGCAGTGATTCTCTGGACTATGGCTACACCTTC
CASSDSLDYGYTF
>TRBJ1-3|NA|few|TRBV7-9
TGTGCCAGCAGCGACACGGTAGGGCTGAGCTCTGGAAACACCATATATTTT
CASSDTVGLSSGNTIYF
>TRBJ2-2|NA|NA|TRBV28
TGTGCCAGCAGTTCCTCCTTCTTTACCGGGGAGCTGTTTTTT
CASSSSFFTGELFF
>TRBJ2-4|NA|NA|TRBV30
TGTGCCTGGAGTGTTGGGCGGAGCAGCCTAGCCAAAAACATTCAGTACTTC
CAWSVGRSSLAKNIQYF
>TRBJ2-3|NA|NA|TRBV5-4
TGTGCCAGCAGCTACTGGACCACAGATACGCAGTATTTT
CASSYWTTDTQYF
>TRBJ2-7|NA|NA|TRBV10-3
TGTGCCATCAGTGAGTCTTTGCGGAACGAGCAGTACTTC
CAISESLRNEQYF
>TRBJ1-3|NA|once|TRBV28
TGTGCCAGCACCCCGGGATCCCCCGGAAGAAACACCATATATTTT
CASTPGSPGRNTIYF
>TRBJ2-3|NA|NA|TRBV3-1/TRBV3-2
TGTGCCAGCAGCCAAAGGGGAACAGGGAACACAGATACGCAGTATTTT
CASSQRGTGNTDTQYF
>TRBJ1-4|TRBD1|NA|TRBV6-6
TGTGCCAGCAGTTCCCGGGACAGCATCAATGAAAAACTGTTTTTT
CASSSRDSINEKLFF
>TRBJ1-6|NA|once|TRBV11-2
TGTGCCAGCAGCTTTTCTGGGAAAAATTCACCCCTCCACTTT
CASSFSGKNSPLHF
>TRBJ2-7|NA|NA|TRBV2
TGTGCCAGCAGTGATATGAGTCGCAGGCTACTACACGAGCAGTACTTC
CASSDMSRRLLHEQYF
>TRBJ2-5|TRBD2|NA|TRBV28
TGTGCCAGCAGACCGACCTCCAGCGGGAGGGGTAGGACCCAGTACTTC
CASRPTSSGRGRTQYF
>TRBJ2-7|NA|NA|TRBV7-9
TGTGCCAGCTTCTCCTCTAGCTCCGGGGACTTCCCCTACGAGCAGTACTTC
CASFSSSSGDFPYEQYF
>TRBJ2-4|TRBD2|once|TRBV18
TGTGCCAGCTCAGGACTAGCGGAATCCGCCAAAAACATTCAGTACTTC
CASSGLAESAKNIQYF
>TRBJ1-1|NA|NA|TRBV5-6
TGTGCCAGCAGCTTCGGGGCCCATTTAAGCTTT
CASSFGAHLSF
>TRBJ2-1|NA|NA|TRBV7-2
TGTGCCAGCGGGCGGGACTCCTACAATGAGCAGTTCTTC
CASGRDSYNEQFF
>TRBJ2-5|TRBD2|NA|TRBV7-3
TGTGCCAGCAGCCTCGGACTAGCGGCCCAAGGAGAGACCCAGTACTTC
CASSLGLAAQGETQYF
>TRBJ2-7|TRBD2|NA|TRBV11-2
TGTGCCAGCAGCTTCCGACTAGCGGGAGAAACCTACGAGCAGTACTTC
CASSFRLAGETYEQYF
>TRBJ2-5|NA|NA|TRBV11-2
TGTGCCAGCAGCTTCGGACAGCCAAATCCCGTCCAAGAGACCCAGTACTTC
CASSFGQPNPVQETQYF
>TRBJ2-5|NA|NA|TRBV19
TGTGCCAGTAGTATAGCAAGAGAGACCCAGTACTTC
CASSIARETQYF
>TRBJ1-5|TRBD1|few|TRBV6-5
TGTGCCAGCAGTTTACAGGGGGTATTCGGACAGCCCCAGCATTTT
CASSLQGVFGQPQHF
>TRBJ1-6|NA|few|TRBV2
TGTGCCTCGGGGGATCCCAATTCACCCCTCCACTTT
CASGDPNSPLHF